The rows below give T cell receptor beta chains drawn from one sample of a study of OX40 agonist ivuxolimab in advanced cancers. Method: immunoSEQ multiplex PCR; TCRdb's copy keeps in-frame clones and lacks some. The top ten clones hold about 1.3% of a sample with roughly 35,000 clones, about 76% of them seen once. Sequences were derived from CD4+ or CD8+ T cells sorted from blood, sampled in a trial of the OX40 agonist ivuxolimab. These receptors were obtained from an adult with an advanced solid tumor such as melanoma, head and neck, liver or kidney cancer. CDR3s include the opening cysteine and the closing phenylalanine or tryptophan. The order of the fields is J gene, V gene, clone size, D gene, CDR3 length, CDR3 DNA, CDR3 protein. D genes are given only for firm matches. Size is omitted from some rows. Given values are once, few, many or a class for expanded clones.

j_gene: TRBJ2-1; v_gene: TRBV11-2; abundance: .; d_gene: .; len: 14; CDR3nt: TGTGCCAGCAGCCCCCTTCGCGGGACGGGTGAGCAGTTCTTC; CDR3aa: CASSPLRGTGEQFF
j_gene: TRBJ2-2; v_gene: TRBV19; abundance: few; d_gene: .; len: 14; CDR3nt: TGTGCCAGTAGGCAACAGATGAACACCGGGGAGCTGTTTTTT; CDR3aa: CASRQQMNTGELFF
j_gene: TRBJ1-5; v_gene: TRBV5-6; abundance: once; d_gene: .; len: 13; CDR3nt: TGTGCCAGCAGTACATTTAGCAATCAGCCCCAGCATTTT; CDR3aa: CASSTFSNQPQHF
j_gene: TRBJ1-1; v_gene: TRBV27; abundance: .; d_gene: .; len: 13; CDR3nt: TGTGCCAGCAGTTTGTCTGAAAGTGTGGAAGCTTTCTTT; CDR3aa: CASSLSESVEAFF
j_gene: TRBJ2-7; v_gene: TRBV9; abundance: .; d_gene: .; len: 14; CDR3nt: TGTGCCAGCAGCGTAGGGACAGCAACCTACGAGCAGTACTTC; CDR3aa: CASSVGTATYEQYF
j_gene: TRBJ1-1; v_gene: TRBV18; abundance: .; d_gene: .; len: 14; CDR3nt: TGTGCCAGCTCCTTTAGGGCGCAGGACACTGAAGCTTTCTTT; CDR3aa: CASSFRAQDTEAFF
j_gene: TRBJ1-5; v_gene: TRBV2; abundance: .; d_gene: .; len: 14; CDR3nt: TGTGCCAGCAGTCGAACAGGGAGTCGGCAGCCCCAGCATTTT; CDR3aa: CASSRTGSRQPQHF
j_gene: TRBJ1-2; v_gene: TRBV2; abundance: .; d_gene: .; len: 13; CDR3nt: TGTGCCAGCAGTGTGCGCCAGGATTATGGCTACACCTTC; CDR3aa: CASSVRQDYGYTF
j_gene: TRBJ1-2; v_gene: TRBV7-8; abundance: .; d_gene: .; len: 15; CDR3nt: TGTGCCAGCAGCCCAAAGAGGCTGGATACCTATGGCTACACCTTC; CDR3aa: CASSPKRLDTYGYTF
j_gene: TRBJ1-4; v_gene: TRBV28; abundance: .; d_gene: .; len: 13; CDR3nt: TGTGCCTGCGGGGGGACAACTAATGAAAAACTGTTTTTT; CDR3aa: CACGGTTNEKLFF
j_gene: TRBJ1-5; v_gene: TRBV30; abundance: .; d_gene: TRBD1; len: 13; CDR3nt: TGTGCCTGGAGTGGACAGGGAAGACAGCCCCAGCATTTT; CDR3aa: CAWSGQGRQPQHF
j_gene: TRBJ1-1; v_gene: TRBV5-6; abundance: .; d_gene: TRBD1; len: 14; CDR3nt: TGTGCCAGCAGCTTGGGCGGCAGGGGGACTGAAGCTTTCTTT; CDR3aa: CASSLGGRGTEAFF
j_gene: TRBJ2-2; v_gene: TRBV4-3; abundance: medium-sized; d_gene: .; len: 13; CDR3nt: TGCGCCAGCAGCCAAGACATCACCGGGGAGCTGTTTTTT; CDR3aa: CASSQDITGELFF
j_gene: TRBJ1-4; v_gene: TRBV5-6; abundance: once; d_gene: TRBD1; len: 14; CDR3nt: TGTGCCAGCAGGCGGACAGGCGAAAATGAAAAACTGTTTTTT; CDR3aa: CASRRTGENEKLFF
j_gene: TRBJ2-7; v_gene: TRBV11-2; abundance: few; d_gene: TRBD2; len: 14; CDR3nt: TGTGCCAGCAGCTTAGAGCGGGGGGGGCGTCCGCAGTACTTC; CDR3aa: CASSLERGGRPQYF
j_gene: TRBJ1-1; v_gene: TRBV7-9; abundance: .; d_gene: .; len: 13; CDR3nt: TGTGCCAGCAGCTTACTGCTCGTTGGTGAAGCTTTCTTT; CDR3aa: CASSLLLVGEAFF
j_gene: TRBJ2-7; v_gene: TRBV6-5; abundance: .; d_gene: TRBD2; len: 16; CDR3nt: TGTGCCAGCAGTTACTCGACAGCGGGAGGGCCTAACGAGCAGTACTTC; CDR3aa: CASSYSTAGGPNEQYF
j_gene: TRBJ2-2; v_gene: TRBV7-8; abundance: few; d_gene: .; len: 13; CDR3nt: TGTGCCAGCAGCTTTCGGGACACCGGGGAGCTGTTTTTT; CDR3aa: CASSFRDTGELFF
j_gene: TRBJ2-3; v_gene: TRBV7-9; abundance: .; d_gene: TRBD2; len: 15; CDR3nt: TGTGCCAGCAGCTTAAGGAGGACTAGTCCAGATACGCAGTATTTT; CDR3aa: CASSLRRTSPDTQYF
j_gene: TRBJ1-2; v_gene: TRBV6-6; abundance: .; d_gene: .; len: 15; CDR3nt: TGTGCCAGCAGTTACTCGATGGGGGCCAGCTATGGCTACACCTTC; CDR3aa: CASSYSMGASYGYTF
j_gene: TRBJ2-1; v_gene: TRBV10-1; abundance: .; d_gene: TRBD2; len: 13; CDR3nt: TGCGCCAGCAGCGGGACTAGCGGGTCTTTGCAGTTCTTC; CDR3aa: CASSGTSGSLQFF
j_gene: TRBJ1-4; v_gene: TRBV7-8; abundance: .; d_gene: TRBD1; len: 16; CDR3nt: TGTGCCAGCAGCTTACCATCCTCTGGACAGGGCGGAAAACTGTTTTTT; CDR3aa: CASSLPSSGQGGKLFF
j_gene: TRBJ2-1; v_gene: TRBV6-6; abundance: .; d_gene: .; len: 14; CDR3nt: TGTGCCAGCAGGGGGCGGGCCACGGGCAATGAGCAGTTCTTC; CDR3aa: CASRGRATGNEQFF
j_gene: TRBJ2-5; v_gene: TRBV27; abundance: .; d_gene: .; len: 13; CDR3nt: TGTGCCAGCAGTACTAGGCGAGGGGAGACCCAGTACTTC; CDR3aa: CASSTRRGETQYF
j_gene: TRBJ1-2; v_gene: TRBV28; abundance: few; d_gene: TRBD1; len: 16; CDR3nt: TGTGCCAGCACCATCCCGGGACAGCGATTTAACTATGGCTACACCTTC; CDR3aa: CASTIPGQRFNYGYTF
j_gene: TRBJ1-2; v_gene: TRBV11-2; abundance: .; d_gene: .; len: 13; CDR3nt: TGTGCCAGCAGCAGCCGGGCCTCTCGGGGCTACACCTTC; CDR3aa: CASSSRASRGYTF
j_gene: TRBJ2-7; v_gene: TRBV5-1; abundance: .; d_gene: .; len: 16; CDR3nt: TGCGCCAGCAGCCCCCGATTGGGCGGTCTCGGGTACGAGCAGTACTTC; CDR3aa: CASSPRLGGLGYEQYF
j_gene: TRBJ2-7; v_gene: TRBV5-1; abundance: .; d_gene: .; len: 15; CDR3nt: TGCGCCAGCAGCACCGGTCCACCCCCCTCCTACGAGCAGTACTTC; CDR3aa: CASSTGPPPSYEQYF
j_gene: TRBJ2-5; v_gene: TRBV4-3; abundance: .; d_gene: .; len: 14; CDR3nt: TGCGCCAGCAGCCAAGAAATGGGATTGGGGACCCAGTACTTC; CDR3aa: CASSQEMGLGTQYF
j_gene: TRBJ1-2; v_gene: TRBV5-1; abundance: .; d_gene: TRBD1; len: 16; CDR3nt: TGCGCCAGCAGCTTGGCCTCGGGACAGGGGGCAGGTGGCTACACCTTC; CDR3aa: CASSLASGQGAGGYTF
j_gene: TRBJ2-5; v_gene: TRBV15; abundance: .; d_gene: .; len: 13; CDR3nt: TGTGCCACCAGCATCCAATGGGGGGAGACCCAGTACTTC; CDR3aa: CATSIQWGETQYF
j_gene: TRBJ2-1; v_gene: TRBV9; abundance: .; d_gene: TRBD2; len: 15; CDR3nt: TGTGCCAGCAGCGCCGGGGGGAGCTCCTACAATGAGCAGTTCTTC; CDR3aa: CASSAGGSSYNEQFF
j_gene: TRBJ2-2; v_gene: TRBV6-5; abundance: .; d_gene: .; len: 12; CDR3nt: TGTGCCAGCAGTTTAGACACCGGGGAGCTGTTTTTT; CDR3aa: CASSLDTGELFF
j_gene: TRBJ1-5; v_gene: TRBV6-5; abundance: .; d_gene: .; len: 13; CDR3nt: TGTGCCAGCAGGGGGTCTGGCAATCAGCCCCAGCATTTT; CDR3aa: CASRGSGNQPQHF
j_gene: TRBJ2-2; v_gene: TRBV18; abundance: .; d_gene: .; len: 15; CDR3nt: TGTGCCAGCTCACCAGTGGGAGTTCGGACCGGGGAGCTGTTTTTT; CDR3aa: CASSPVGVRTGELFF
j_gene: TRBJ2-7; v_gene: TRBV2; abundance: .; d_gene: .; len: 12; CDR3nt: TGTGCCAGCAGGGGAGAGGTCGGCGAGCAGTACTTC; CDR3aa: CASRGEVGEQYF
j_gene: TRBJ1-5; v_gene: TRBV2; abundance: few; d_gene: .; len: 15; CDR3nt: TGTGCCAGCAGTGAAGCGATGGCAGGTCGTCAGCCCCAGCATTTT; CDR3aa: CASSEAMAGRQPQHF
j_gene: TRBJ2-7; v_gene: TRBV29-1; abundance: few; d_gene: TRBD1; len: 12; CDR3nt: TGCAGCGGGGGACAGCTGGGCTACGAGCAGTACTTC; CDR3aa: CSGGQLGYEQYF
j_gene: TRBJ2-7; v_gene: TRBV5-1; abundance: .; d_gene: .; len: 13; CDR3nt: TGCGCCAGCAGCCACGACCTCTATGGCGAGCAGTACTTC; CDR3aa: CASSHDLYGEQYF